This TCR beta chain was recorded in a study of OX40 agonist ivuxolimab in advanced cancers. A note on the overall study: Ivuxolimab was a fully human IgG2 agonistic monoclonal antibody targeting the costimulatory receptor OX40 (CD134). Peripheral TCRbeta sequencing was intended to test whether TCR sequence diversity was altered and clonal T-cell expansion was caused by ivuxolimab. The dose-escalation cohort was around 84% male with a mean age of roughly 60 years, ranging from about 20 to 85. Of the 50 to 55 dose-escalation patients, hepatocellular carcinoma was present in 19, melanoma in around 15, renal cell carcinoma in 9 and head and neck cancer in 9. Partial responses occurred in three dose-escalation patients: two with cutaneous melanoma and one with hepatocellular carcinoma. The paper describes the monotherapy dose-escalation part (N = 52 patients) of the phase I trial of ivuxolimab. Prior anti-PD-1, anti-PD-L1 or anti-CTLA-4 therapy was permitted, and checkpoint inhibitors had been received by approximately 39% of dose-escalation patients. Intravenous ivuxolimab was administered to patients every 2 weeks at six dose levels: 0.01, 0.1, 0.3, 1.5, 3 and 10 mg/kg.

Beyond this particular receptor, the publication reports: At doses of 0.1 to 3.0 mg/kg, clonal expansion of both CD4+ and CD8+ blood T cells was observed from baseline to week 6. After ivuxolimab, CD8+ T cells had more expanded clones than CD4+ T cells on average. In the 0.1-3.0 mg/kg groups, partial responders were among the patients with the lowest normalized peripheral clonal expansion, particularly in CD8+ T cells. Low levels of normalized T-cell clonal expansion were also seen in some patients who did not respond. The antigen specificity of the peripheral T cells that underwent clonal expansion was not determined.

Patients with a history of autoimmune disease or receiving systemic immunosuppression were excluded from the trial. In every dose cohort, peripheral blood was drawn for TCR sequencing at baseline, cycle 4 day 1, and cycle 7 day 1. The samples were taken from a phase I, first-in-human, multicenter, open-label dose-escalation trial of ivuxolimab. Adults with locally advanced or metastatic melanoma, renal cell, hepatocellular, or head and neck squamous cell carcinoma were enrolled in the trial. CD4+ and CD8+ T cells were sorted separately from peripheral blood before TCR sequencing. Concerning this clone: No cognate antigen has been identified for it. Base qualities were left out, and no much larger clone turns up one base away.

Genomic DNA was isolated from the sorted cells so that the TCRbeta CDR3 region could be sequenced. The immunoSEQ Assay was used to sequence the TCRbeta CDR3 regions. The clones in this table, taken by TCRdb from immuneACCESS, are in-frame only. Not every clone is retained; where verified, under half of the shortfall comes from an unresolved V gene, and the cause of the rest is unknown. Present in this sample are around 60,000 clones, 87% of which were seen just once. About 2.7% of the sample lies in the top ten. For this chain, trimming is 1 base at the V end and 4 bases at the J end, and the number of junction bases without a gene match is 9. The CDR3 has 16 amino acids, counting the end cysteine and phenylalanine. Only CDR3 DNA is held: 48 bases, read in frame from base 1. CDR1 and CDR2 are read off the germline V gene (reference sequence) as SGHAT and FQDESV.

This receptor was taken from an adult with an advanced solid tumor such as melanoma, head and neck, liver or kidney cancer. The chain employs TRBV11-1 and TRBJ2-7; 8 junctional bases match TRBD1. The sequencing used CD4+ or CD8+ T cells sorted from blood, collected in a trial of the OX40 agonist ivuxolimab. At the DNA level, the sequence is TGTGCCAGCAGCTTAGTTACGACAGGGGCTGGGTACGAGCAGTACTTC. Its translation reads: CASSLVTTGAGYEQYF.